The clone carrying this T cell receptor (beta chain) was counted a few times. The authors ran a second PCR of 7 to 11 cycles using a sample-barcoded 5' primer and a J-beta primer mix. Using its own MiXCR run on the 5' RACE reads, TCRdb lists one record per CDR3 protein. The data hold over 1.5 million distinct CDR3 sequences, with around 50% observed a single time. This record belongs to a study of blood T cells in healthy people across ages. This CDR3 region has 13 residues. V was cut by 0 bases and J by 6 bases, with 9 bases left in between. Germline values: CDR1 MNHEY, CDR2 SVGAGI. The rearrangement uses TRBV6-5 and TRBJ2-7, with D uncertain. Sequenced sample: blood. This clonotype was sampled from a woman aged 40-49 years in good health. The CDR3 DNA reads TGTGCCAGCAGTTACTCGATCGGGTCCGAGCAGTACTTC. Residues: CASSYSIGSEQYF.